This is a list of T cell receptor beta chains from one sample in a study of cytomegalovirus exposure and HLA in healthy donors. Profiled with immunoSEQ multiplex PCR; TCRdb holds only in-frame clones, not every one. The sample lists more than 85,000 clones, over 85% occurring once. Sequenced: PBMCs. The receptor source for this set is a young woman in good health and CMV-seronegative. Each CDR3 is given with its conserved first and last residue. D genes are given only for firm matches. The size field is filled for only some rows; it gives once, few, many or a size class.

TRBV11-2	-	TRBJ2-7	-	CASNPRDSASEQYF	TGTGCCAGCAACCCTAGGGACTCAGCATCGGAGCAGTACTTC
TRBV5-1	TRBD1	TRBJ1-5	-	CASTLGQGAIEGQPQHF	TGCGCCAGCACCCTAGGACAGGGGGCTATCGAGGGTCAGCCCCAGCATTTT
TRBV6-6	-	TRBJ2-7	-	CASSYSRNREKYF	TGTGCCAGCAGTTACTCTAGGAACAGGGAAAAGTACTTC
TRBV6-5	-	TRBJ2-3	-	CASSYPDRGTQYF	TGTGCCAGCAGTTACCCGGACAGAGGTACGCAGTATTTT
TRBV30	-	TRBJ1-2	-	CAWSVVSFNYGYTF	TGTGCCTGGAGTGTCGTATCCTTCAACTATGGCTACACCTTC
TRBV6-4	TRBD2	TRBJ2-2	-	CASSDSRAGGTGELFF	TGTGCCAGCAGTGACTCGAGAGCGGGGGGGACCGGGGAGCTGTTTTTT
TRBV7-9	-	TRBJ1-1	-	CASSLEFGRGDTEAFF	TGTGCCAGCAGCTTAGAATTCGGCAGGGGAGACACTGAAGCTTTCTTT
TRBV28	TRBD2	TRBJ2-1	-	CASSSYRTSGGVYNEQFF	TGTGCCAGCAGTTCCTACCGGACTAGCGGGGGGGTTTACAATGAGCAGTTCTTC
TRBV28	-	TRBJ1-1	once	CASSLTGNTEAFF	TGTGCCAGCAGTTTAACCGGGAACACTGAAGCTTTCTTT
TRBV5-6	-	TRBJ2-5	-	CASSLVRGETQYF	TGTGCCAGCAGCTTGGTTAGGGGAGAGACCCAGTACTTC
TRBV28	TRBD1	TRBJ1-1	-	CASRYRQGAMGGEAFF	TGTGCCAGCAGGTACCGACAGGGGGCTATGGGGGGTGAAGCTTTCTTT
TRBV15	-	TRBJ1-1	few	CATSRGQLNTEAFF	TGTGCCACCAGCAGAGGACAGCTTAACACTGAAGCTTTCTTT
TRBV5-4	-	TRBJ2-3	-	CASSLPLSTDTQYF	TGTGCCAGCAGCTTACCCCTAAGCACAGATACGCAGTATTTT
TRBV28	TRBD1	TRBJ1-5	-	CASYTGVGYQPQHF	TGTGCCAGCTATACAGGGGTAGGGTATCAGCCCCAGCATTTT
TRBV4-3	TRBD2	TRBJ2-1	-	CASSSGLAGGAGEQFF	TGCGCCAGCAGCTCGGGACTAGCGGGAGGTGCGGGTGAGCAGTTCTTC
TRBV6-1	-	TRBJ1-1	-	CASRNSPNTEAFF	TGTGCCAGCAGAAACTCGCCGAACACTGAAGCTTTCTTT
TRBV30	TRBD2	TRBJ2-7	few	CAWSVLAGYEQYF	TGTGCCTGGAGCGTTCTAGCGGGGTACGAGCAGTACTTC
TRBV5-1	-	TRBJ1-1	-	CASSGQSGTEAFF	TGCGCCAGCAGTGGGCAGTCTGGCACTGAAGCTTTCTTT
TRBV11-2	-	TRBJ1-1	-	CASSRTLNTEAFF	TGTGCCAGCAGCCGCACACTGAACACTGAAGCTTTCTTT
TRBV5-4	TRBD2	TRBJ2-3	-	CASSSGLAGSTDTQYF	TGTGCCAGCAGCTCGGGACTAGCGGGCAGCACAGATACGCAGTATTTT
TRBV5-4	TRBD1	TRBJ2-7	-	CASSQGDRGGEQYF	TGTGCCAGCAGCCAGGGGGACAGGGGCGGCGAGCAGTACTTC
TRBV19	-	TRBJ1-5	-	CASSIKYSGNQPQHF	TGTGCCAGTAGTATAAAATACTCAGGAAATCAGCCCCAGCATTTT
TRBV27	-	TRBJ2-7	-	CASSRAGFSYEQYF	TGTGCCAGCAGTCGGGCGGGATTCTCCTACGAGCAGTACTTC
TRBV19	TRBD2	TRBJ2-7	-	CASSGTSLVYEQYF	TGTGCCAGTAGCGGGACTAGTCTCGTCTACGAGCAGTACTTC
TRBV5-1	TRBD2	TRBJ2-2	-	CASNAQGGHRELFF	TGCGCCAGTAATGCCCAGGGAGGGCACCGGGAGCTGTTTTTT
TRBV5-1	TRBD1	TRBJ2-1	-	CASSLPGQEQFF	TGCGCCAGCAGCTTGCCGGGACAGGAGCAGTTCTTC
TRBV7-9	-	TRBJ1-2	once	CASGGYSGYTF	TGTGCCTCGGGGGGCTACTCTGGCTACACCTTC
TRBV7-8	-	TRBJ1-5	-	CASSQEGQVNQPQHF	TGTGCCAGCAGTCAAGAGGGACAAGTAAATCAGCCCCAGCATTTT
TRBV11-2	-	TRBJ2-5	once	CASSLDRGETQYF	TGTGCCAGCAGCTTAGACCGGGGGGAGACCCAGTACTTC
TRBV15	-	TRBJ1-3	-	CATSSTAGTIYF	TGTGCCACCAGCAGCACGGCGGGCACCATATATTTT
TRBV2	TRBD1	TRBJ2-7	-	CATGDSIYEQYF	TGTGCCACCGGGGACAGTATCTACGAGCAGTACTTC
TRBV28	TRBD1	TRBJ1-1	-	CASSVLRGTGTRNTEAFF	TGTGCCAGCAGTGTCTTGCGGGGGACAGGGACCCGGAACACTGAAGCTTTCTTT
TRBV20-1	-	TRBJ2-3	-	CSQDNTDTQYF	TGCAGTCAGGACAACACAGATACGCAGTATTTT
TRBV19	-	TRBJ1-6	-	CASSRTADRDSPLHF	TGTGCCAGTAGTAGGACAGCAGATCGTGATTCACCCCTCCACTTT
TRBV12-5	TRBD1	TRBJ1-2	-	CASGTPRQGQDYGYTF	TGTGCTAGTGGTACACCCCGACAGGGGCAGGACTATGGCTACACCTTC
TRBV4-3	TRBD2	TRBJ2-7	-	CASSQEGGLAWEQYF	TGCGCCAGCAGCCAAGAAGGGGGACTAGCGTGGGAGCAGTACTTC
TRBV9	-	TRBJ2-3	-	CASSAPGQGGHSTDTQYF	TGTGCCAGCAGCGCCCCGGGACAAGGGGGACATAGCACAGATACGCAGTATTTT
TRBV7-3	-	TRBJ2-7	-	CASSQGWGRPHEQYF	TGTGCCAGCAGCCAAGGGTGGGGGCGGCCCCACGAGCAGTACTTC
TRBV28	-	TRBJ2-7	-	CASSLTRGAGYEQYF	TGTGCCAGCAGTTTAACCAGGGGCGCAGGATACGAGCAGTACTTC
TRBV7-2	TRBD1	TRBJ1-2	-	CASSLGVRGNYGYTF	TGTGCCAGCAGCTTAGGCGTCAGGGGGAACTATGGCTACACCTTC
TRBV7-3	TRBD2	TRBJ2-7	once	CASSLGLAGPYEQYF	TGTGCCAGCAGCCTTGGACTAGCGGGGCCCTACGAGCAGTACTTC
TRBV5-1	-	TRBJ2-6	-	CASSLQVRDASGANVLTF	TGCGCCAGCAGCTTACAGGTGCGAGACGCCTCTGGGGCCAACGTCCTGACTTTC
TRBV15	-	TRBJ2-1	-	CATDYPVEVYNEQFF	TGTGCCACAGACTATCCGGTTGAGGTTTACAATGAGCAGTTCTTC
TRBV18	-	TRBJ1-1	-	CASSTRTPGTEAFF	TGTGCCAGCTCAACAAGGACACCTGGGACTGAAGCTTTCTTT
TRBV7-2	-	TRBJ1-4	-	CASSWGDGATNEKLFF	TGTGCCAGCAGCTGGGGGGACGGAGCAACTAATGAAAAACTGTTTTTT
TRBV2	-	TRBJ2-7	-	CASTQEASSYEQYF	TGTGCCAGCACCCAAGAGGCTAGCTCCTACGAGCAGTACTTC
TRBV5-4	-	TRBJ2-6	-	CALRGYSGANVLTF	TGTGCCCTACGAGGGTACTCTGGGGCCAACGTCCTGACTTTC
TRBV6-5	TRBD1	TRBJ1-5	-	CASSSSPGGVNQPQHF	TGTGCCAGCAGTTCCTCCCCAGGGGGTGTCAATCAGCCCCAGCATTTT
TRBV4-3	-	TRBJ1-2	-	CASSQGPLAAIGYTF	TGCGCCAGCAGCCAAGGCCCTTTGGCAGCGATAGGCTACACCTTC
TRBV5-1	TRBD2	TRBJ2-5	-	CASSRMTSGGETQYF	TGCGCCAGCAGCCGGATGACTAGCGGGGGAGAGACCCAGTACTTC
TRBV5-1	TRBD1	TRBJ2-7	-	CASSLGTDYEQYF	TGCGCCAGCAGCCTGGGGACAGACTACGAGCAGTACTTC
TRBV6-5	-	TRBJ1-5	-	CASSYSIGGGQPQHF	TGTGCCAGCAGTTACTCGATCGGCGGGGGACAGCCCCAGCATTTT